The sequence of this T cell receptor beta chain was determined in a study of cytomegalovirus exposure and HLA in healthy donors. The method was immunoSEQ multiplex PCR; TCRdb's version includes in-frame clones alone and lacks a portion of them. This sample carries some 170,000 clones, around 86% of them seen once, and the ten largest clones take less than 3.5%. CDR1 and CDR2 (germline): SQVTM, ANQGSEA. This CDR3 is 13 amino acids long. The trim removed 3 bases at V and 1 base at J, leaving 1 base unmatched. Sequencing input: PBMCs. The V call is TRBV29-1, the J call TRBJ1-1; TRBD1 matches 8 bases. The clonotype was recovered from a young man in good health and CMV-seropositive. The CDR3 reads CSVDRGRNTEAFF. The CDR3 DNA is TGCAGCGTTGACAGGGGGCGGAACACTGAAGCTTTCTTT.